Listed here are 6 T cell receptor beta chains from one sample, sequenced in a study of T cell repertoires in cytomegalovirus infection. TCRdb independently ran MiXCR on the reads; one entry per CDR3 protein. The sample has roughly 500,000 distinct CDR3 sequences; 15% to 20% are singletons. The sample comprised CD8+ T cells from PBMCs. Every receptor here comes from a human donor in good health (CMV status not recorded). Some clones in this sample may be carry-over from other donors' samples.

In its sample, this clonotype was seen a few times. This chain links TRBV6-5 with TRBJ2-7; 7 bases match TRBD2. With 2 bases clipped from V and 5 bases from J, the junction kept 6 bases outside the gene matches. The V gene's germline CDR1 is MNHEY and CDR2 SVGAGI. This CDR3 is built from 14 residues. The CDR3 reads CASSYRTRNDEQYF. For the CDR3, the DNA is TGTGCCAGCAGTTACCGGACTAGGAATGACGAGCAGTACTTC.

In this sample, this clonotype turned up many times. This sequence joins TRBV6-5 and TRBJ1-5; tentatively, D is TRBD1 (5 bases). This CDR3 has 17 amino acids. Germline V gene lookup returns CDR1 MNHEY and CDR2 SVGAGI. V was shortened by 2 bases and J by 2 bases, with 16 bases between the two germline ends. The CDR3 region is CASSYVTREPGNQPQHF. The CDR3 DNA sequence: TGTGCCAGCAGTTACGTTACCAGGGAGCCAGGCAATCAGCCCCAGCATTTT.

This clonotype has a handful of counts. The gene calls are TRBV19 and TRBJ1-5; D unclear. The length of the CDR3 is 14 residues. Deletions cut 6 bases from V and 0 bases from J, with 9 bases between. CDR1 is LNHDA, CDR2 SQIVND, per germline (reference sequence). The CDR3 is CASSHSYSNQPQHF. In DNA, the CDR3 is TGTGCCAGTAGCCACAGCTATAGCAATCAGCCCCAGCATTTT. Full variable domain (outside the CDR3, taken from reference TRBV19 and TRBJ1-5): DGGITQSPKYLFRKEGQNVTLSCEQNLNHDAMYWYRQDPGQGLRLIYYSQIVNDFQKGDIAEGYSVSREKKESFPLTVTSAQKNPTAFYLCASSHSYSNQPQHFGDGTRLSIL.

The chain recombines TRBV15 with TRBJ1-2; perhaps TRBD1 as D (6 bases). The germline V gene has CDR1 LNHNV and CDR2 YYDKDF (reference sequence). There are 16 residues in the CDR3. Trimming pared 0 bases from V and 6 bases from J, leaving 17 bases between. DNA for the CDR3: TGTGCCACCAGCAGAGATCCCACAGGGAGGGAGGATGGCTACACCTTC. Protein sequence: CATSRDPTGREDGYTF.

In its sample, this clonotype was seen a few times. CDR3 amino acids: CASNPGPNTEAFF. The CDR3 nucleotides are TGTGCCAGCAACCCTGGTCCAAACACTGAAGCTTTCTTT. V usage is TRBV6-5 and J usage is TRBJ1-1, with D unresolved. CDR1 MNHEY and CDR2 SVGAGI come from the germline V gene. CDR3 size: 13 residues. V was shortened by 7 bases and J by 2 bases, with 11 bases between the two germline ends.

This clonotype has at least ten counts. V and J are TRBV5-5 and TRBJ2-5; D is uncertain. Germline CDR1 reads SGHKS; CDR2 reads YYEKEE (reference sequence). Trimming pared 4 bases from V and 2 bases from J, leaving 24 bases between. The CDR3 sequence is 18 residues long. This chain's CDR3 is CASSLPDRVVPKQETQYF. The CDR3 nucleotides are TGTGCCAGCAGCCTACCGGATCGGGTAGTCCCAAAACAAGAGACCCAGTACTTC.